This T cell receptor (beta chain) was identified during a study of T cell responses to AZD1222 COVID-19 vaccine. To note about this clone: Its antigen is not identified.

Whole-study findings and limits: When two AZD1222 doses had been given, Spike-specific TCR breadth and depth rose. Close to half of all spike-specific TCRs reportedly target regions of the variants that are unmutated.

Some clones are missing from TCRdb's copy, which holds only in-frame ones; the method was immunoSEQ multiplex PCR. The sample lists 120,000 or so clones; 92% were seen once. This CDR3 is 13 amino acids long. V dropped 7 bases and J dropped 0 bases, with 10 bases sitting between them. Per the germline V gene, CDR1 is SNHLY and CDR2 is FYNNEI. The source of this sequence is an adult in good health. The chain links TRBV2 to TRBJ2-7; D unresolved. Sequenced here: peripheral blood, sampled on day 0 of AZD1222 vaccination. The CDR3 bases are TGTGCCAGCAACACAGTGTCCTCCTACGAGCAGTACTTC. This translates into CASNTVSSYEQYF.